This is a list of T cell receptor beta chains from one sample in a study of cytomegalovirus exposure and HLA in healthy donors. Using immunoSEQ multiplex PCR, the repertoire was profiled, and TCRdb retains in-frame clones only, with some absent. The table lists 200,000 or so clones, 70% to 80% of them singletons, with approximately 0.22% in the top ten. Sequenced input: PBMCs. The receptors originated from a girl aged 2-10 years in good health and CMV-seronegative. The CDR3 runs from the conserved cysteine through the conserved F or W. D genes are given only for firm matches. Some rows have no size entry. The others give once, few or many, or a class for an expanded clone.

cdr3_aa,cdr3_nt,d_call,clone_size,j_call,v_call
CASSYGGSRSYNEQFF,TGTGCCAGCAGTTATGGGGGCTCTCGCTCCTACAATGAGCAGTTCTTC,NA,NA,TRBJ2-1,TRBV28
CAISESGQGAHLF,TGTGCCATCAGTGAGTCCGGCCAGGGGGCCCATCTCTTC,TRBD1,NA,TRBJ2-7,TRBV10-3
CASSLKGSGYTF,TGTGCCAGCAGCTTGAAAGGGAGTGGCTACACCTTC,NA,once,TRBJ1-2,TRBV5-6
CASSDRDSYEQYF,TGCGCCAGCAGCGACCGGGACAGCTACGAGCAGTACTTC,TRBD1,NA,TRBJ2-7,TRBV4-1
CASSWDGQGITGYTF,TGTGCCAGCAGTTGGGACGGACAGGGGATAACCGGCTACACCTTC,TRBD1,few,TRBJ1-2,TRBV27
CASSLQGYSYEQYF,TGTGCCAGCAGCCTACAGGGTTACTCCTACGAGCAGTACTTC,NA,NA,TRBJ2-7,TRBV6-5
CASSWGQGNTGELFF,TGTGCCAGCAGCTGGGGACAGGGAAACACCGGGGAGCTGTTTTTT,TRBD1,NA,TRBJ2-2,TRBV7-9
CASSPGGGIIYGYTF,TGTGCCAGCAGCCCCGGGGGGGGTATTATCTATGGCTACACCTTC,NA,NA,TRBJ1-2,TRBV5-6
CSAVAGTEQFF,TGCAGTGCTGTAGCGGGGACTGAGCAGTTCTTC,TRBD2,NA,TRBJ2-1,TRBV20-1
CASSRTGAQPQHF,TGTGCCAGCAGTCGTACAGGAGCCCAGCCCCAGCATTTT,NA,NA,TRBJ1-5,TRBV28
CASSRDMNTEAFF,TGTGCCAGCTCACGCGACATGAACACTGAAGCTTTCTTT,NA,NA,TRBJ1-1,TRBV18
CASSQPIWDTRADTEAFF,TGCGCCAGCAGCCAACCGATTTGGGACACAAGAGCCGACACTGAAGCTTTCTTT,NA,NA,TRBJ1-1,TRBV4-1
CAISFSSTDTQYF,TGTGCCATCAGTTTCTCCAGCACAGATACGCAGTATTTT,NA,NA,TRBJ2-3,TRBV10-3
CASSRWTSGSGETQYF,TGCGCCAGCAGCCGCTGGACTAGCGGGAGTGGGGAGACCCAGTACTTC,TRBD2,NA,TRBJ2-5,TRBV4-1
CATAGLAFKNTQYF,TGCGCCACCGCAGGACTGGCGTTTAAAAATACGCAGTATTTT,NA,NA,TRBJ2-3,TRBV10-2
CASSQDWGILTEGYTF,TGCGCCAGCAGCCAAGATTGGGGCATCTTAACGGAGGGCTACACCTTC,NA,once,TRBJ1-2,TRBV4-1
CASSDSNSGSTDTQYF,TGTGCCAGCAGTGATTCTAATAGCGGGAGCACAGATACGCAGTATTTT,TRBD2,NA,TRBJ2-3,TRBV25-1